These 21 T cell receptor beta chains were sequenced from one sample in a study of a mutant IDH1 vaccine in newly diagnosed glioma. For these receptors, no antigen is known. Profiled with immunoSEQ multiplex PCR; TCRdb holds only in-frame clones, not every one. The repertoire includes tens of thousands of clones, roughly 80% of them detected once, and approximately 4.5% sits in the top ten. Time point of the sample: week 35, safety follow-up. A 20-mer mutant IDH1 peptide at 300 ug was injected subcutaneously with topical imiquimod. The sequencing used PBMCs, collected from a glioma patient whose treatment included an IDH1 peptide vaccine. The origin of the receptors is a woman aged 18-30 years with glioma.

The chain couples TRBV5-1 to TRBJ2-5; D unclear. The CDR3 is 14 residues long. Looked up from germline, CDR1 is SGHRS and CDR2 is YFSETQ. Trimming cost V 0 bases and J 3 bases, with 9 bases left between them. Here the CDR3 DNA reads TGCGCCAGCAGCTTGGTTGATAGGGAAGAGACCCAGTACTTC. It codes for CASSLVDREETQYF.

The CDR3 loop is CASSDGGEFF. DNA for the CDR3: TGTGCCAGCAGTGATGGGGGTGAGTTCTTC. The chain is built from TRBV25-1 and TRBJ2-1; D may match TRBD1 or TRBD2 (5 bases each). Trimming stripped 3 bases from V and 14 bases from J, with 8 bases between. In germline, CDR1 is MGHDK, CDR2 SYGVNS. This CDR3 is built from 10 residues.

The genes are TRBV27 and TRBJ2-7, with D possibly matching TRBD1 (5 bases). CDR3 length equals 13 residues. Germline lookup yields CDR1 MNHEY and CDR2 SMNVEV (reference sequence). Deletions cut 8 bases from V and 0 bases from J, with 11 bases between. The CDR3 DNA reads TGTGCCAGCCAAGATCAGGGCTCCTACGAGCAGTACTTC. Translation: CASQDQGSYEQYF.

The rearrangement links TRBV18 to TRBJ1-5, with 7 bases fitting TRBD1. CDR1 is KGHSH and CDR2 is LQKENI in the germline V gene. The ends lost 3 bases at V and 5 bases at J; junction bases unmatched: 10. The CDR3 is 16 amino acids. In nucleotides, the CDR3 is TGTGCCAGCTCACCCGACAGAGGGCAGGGGGATCAGCCCCAGCATTTT. Translated: CASSPDRGQGDQPQHF.

This chain uses TRBV9 with TRBJ2-5; the match to TRBD2 covers 10 bases. V dropped 3 bases and J dropped 7; count of bases not matched to a gene: 12. CDR1 is SGDLS, CDR2 YYNGEE, per germline. The CDR3 length is 16 residues. The CDR3 region has the DNA TGTGCCAGCAGCGGGACCCTAGCGGGGGCCACACTGACCCAGTACTTC. Amino acid sequence: CASSGTLAGATLTQYF.

This clone has just a few counts. The chain uses TRBV9 and TRBJ1-1; D is unclear. Deletions cut 0 bases from V and 2 bases from J, with 8 bases between. CDR3 length: 14 amino acids. CDR1 is SGDLS, CDR2 YYNGEE, per germline. Here the CDR3 reads CASSVVSGNTEAFF. As DNA, the CDR3 is TGTGCCAGCAGCGTAGTCTCAGGTAACACTGAAGCTTTCTTT. Full variable domain (remainder filled in from reference TRBV9 and TRBJ1-1): DSGVTQTPKHLITATGQRVTLRCSPRSGDLSVYWYQQSLDQGLQFLIQYYNGEERAKGNILERFSAQQFPDLHSELNLSSLELGDSALYFCASSVVSGNTEAFFGQGTRLTVV.

The chain has TRBV11-1 and TRBJ1-1, with D uncertain. With 5 bases removed from V and 7 bases from J, the gap between germline ends came to 14 bases. This CDR3 region has 13 residues. The germline CDR1 and CDR2 sequences are SGHAT and FQDESV (reference sequence). CDR3 region: CASSRLAGVEAFF. The CDR3 bases are TGTGCCAGCAGCCGACTCGCCGGGGTTGAAGCTTTCTTT.

V usage is TRBV10-3 and J usage is TRBJ1-1; D is perhaps TRBD1 (5 bases). The CDR3 is made up of 17 amino acids. The V end lost 4 bases, the J end lost 0 bases, and 18 bases lay between the germline ends. Germline CDR1 is ENHRY and CDR2 is SYGVKD. CDR3 nucleotide sequence: TGTGCCATCAGTGGGGGCCCCGGCGGGGCCGTGAACACTGAAGCTTTCTTT. This encodes CAISGGPGGAVNTEAFF.

The CDR3 sequence: CASSLSLNTEAFF. As DNA, the CDR3 is TGTGCCAGCAGCCTCTCCCTCAACACTGAAGCTTTCTTT. The J gene is TRBJ1-1, the V gene TRBV14; D remains unclear. Germline V gene data show CDR1 as SGHDN and CDR2 as FVKESK. V was trimmed by 4 bases and J by 2 bases, leaving 8 bases between them. CDR3 length equals 13 residues.

The CDR3 nucleotides read TGTGCCAGCGGCAGGAGTGATAGCAATCAGCCCCAGCATTTT. This sequence encodes CASGRSDSNQPQHF. The chain couples TRBV2 to TRBJ1-5; D is unclear. Germline lookup yields CDR1 SNHLY and CDR2 FYNNEI. V was cut by 8 bases and J by 0 bases, with 11 bases left in between. CDR3 length: 14 amino acids.

J is TRBJ1-5 and V is TRBV6-5; 8 positions agree with TRBD1. Per germline, CDR1 MNHEY and CDR2 SVGAGI. This CDR3 has 14 amino acids. V lost 4 bases and J lost 5; bases outside the gene matches: 4. This CDR3 is CASSSTGEYQPQHF. The CDR3 region has the DNA TGTGCCAGCAGTTCGACAGGGGAATATCAGCCCCAGCATTTT.

The genes are TRBV6-5 and TRBJ1-6; D is uncertain. Per the germline V gene, CDR1 is MNHEY and CDR2 is SVGAGI. The CDR3 has 14 amino acids. V shed 6 bases and J shed 2 bases, with 8 bases lying between them. The CDR3 DNA sequence: TGTGCCAGCAGGGTACCGACCTATAATTCACCCCTCCACTTT. Residues: CASRVPTYNSPLHF.

This chain uses TRBV7-8 with TRBJ2-3; D remains ambiguous. Germline V gene lookup returns CDR1 SGHVS and CDR2 FQNEAQ. Trimming pared 5 bases from V and 4 bases from J, leaving 16 bases between. This CDR3 spans 15 amino acids. Here the CDR3 reads CASSRRSVSADTQYF. The CDR3 DNA reads TGTGCCAGCAGCCGCCGGTCCGTGAGCGCAGATACGCAGTATTTT.

The chain joins TRBV13 to TRBJ1-2; TRBD1 might be the D (6 bases). The germline V and J ends were trimmed by 1 base and 0 bases, with 15 bases remaining between them. The CDR3 loop spans 17 amino acids. Germline assignment: CDR1 PRHDT and CDR2 FYEKMQ (reference sequence). This chain's CDR3 is CASSLEGRAGANYGYTF. The CDR3 DNA follows: TGTGCCAGCAGCTTAGAGGGTCGGGCAGGGGCTAACTATGGCTACACCTTC.

The rearrangement uses TRBV6-1 and TRBJ2-7; possibly TRBD1 or TRBD2 for D (5 bases each). Per the germline V gene, CDR1 is MNHNS and CDR2 is SASEGT. V was pared by 5 bases and J by 5 bases, with 16 bases between. The CDR3 is made up of 14 amino acids. The CDR3: CASSRDPALNEQYF. In DNA, the CDR3 is TGTGCCAGCAGTCGGGACCCTGCCCTCAACGAGCAGTACTTC.

The chain recombines TRBV27 with TRBJ1-4; maybe TRBD1 (5 bases). Germline CDR1 reads MNHEY; CDR2 reads SMNVEV (reference sequence). V dropped 3 bases and J dropped 8 bases, with 13 bases sitting between them. There are 14 residues in the CDR3. The CDR3 DNA reads as TGTGCCAGCAGTTTTCAGGGTGATGGAGAAAAACTGTTTTTT. Translation gives CASSFQGDGEKLFF. Based on the CDR3 plus reference TRBV27 and TRBJ1-4, the full variable domain is EAQVTQNPRYLITVTGKKLTVTCSQNMNHEYMSWYRQDPGLGLRQIYYSMNVEVTDKGDVPEGYKVSRKEKRNFPLILESPSPNQTSLYFCASSFQGDGEKLFFGSGTQLSVL.

This chain connects TRBV6-1 to TRBJ2-5, with D hard to call. CDR1 MNHNS and CDR2 SASEGT come from the germline V gene. The V end lost 7 bases, the J end lost 3 bases, and 15 bases lay between the germline ends. CDR3 length: 14 residues. CDR3 region: CASKVLEFEETQYF. The DNA for the CDR3 is TGTGCCAGCAAAGTCCTAGAGTTTGAAGAGACCCAGTACTTC.

This clone appeared a single time. The J gene is TRBJ2-3, the V gene TRBV5-6, with 11 bases lining up with TRBD1. Trimming took 3 bases from V and 3 from J; bases not matched to a gene: 3. The germline V gene encodes CDR1 SGHDT and CDR2 YYEEEE. CDR3 length: 15 residues. Here the CDR3 reads CASSWTGGRTDTQYF. The CDR3 nucleotides are TGTGCCAGCAGCTGGACAGGGGGCCGGACAGATACGCAGTATTTT.

The table lists this clone with a few counts. This rearrangement joins TRBV2 to TRBJ1-1, with 7 bases lining up with TRBD1. The CDR3 has 13 residues. Germline CDR1 SNHLY, CDR2 FYNNEI. Trimming took 3 bases from V and 11 from J; bases not matched to a gene: 9. CDR3 bases: TGTGCCAGCAGTGAGGACAGGTACGCGGGCGCTTTCTTT. Its translation: CASSEDRYAGAFF. Drawing the rest from reference TRBV2 and TRBJ1-1, the complete variable domain is EPEVTQTPSHQVTQMGQEVILRCVPISNHLYFYWYRQILGQKVEFLVSFYNNEISEKSEIFDDQFSVERPDGSNFTLKIRSTKLEDSAMYFCASSEDRYAGAFFGQGTRLTVV.

The gene calls are TRBV6-6 and TRBJ1-1; TRBD1 might be the D (6 bases). V was pared by 2 bases and J by 0 bases, with 10 bases between. This CDR3 is 15 amino acids long. CDR1 and CDR2 (germline): MNHNY, SVGAGI (reference sequence). The CDR3 protein is CASSYTQGLNTEAFF. DNA of the CDR3: TGTGCCAGCAGTTACACCCAGGGGCTGAACACTGAAGCTTTCTTT.

The gene calls are TRBV6-5 and TRBJ1-1, with 7 bases that match TRBD1. The V gene end was trimmed by 0 bases and the J gene end by 5 bases; junction bases not matched to a gene: 9. This CDR3 has 16 amino acids. In germline, CDR1 is MNHEY, CDR2 SVGAGI. CDR3 sequence (DNA): TGTGCCAGCAGTTACTCGAAAAGGGGGCCTCGGACTGAAGCTTTCTTT. It specifies CASSYSKRGPRTEAFF.